The text below deals with one T cell receptor (beta chain). This entry comes from a study of patients and donors after allogeneic stem cell transplantation. Each CDR3 protein gets one entry after TCRdb re-called the RT-PCR reads with MiXCR. The data contain more than 150,000 distinct CDR3 sequences, 41% of them singletons. Sequencing was carried out using blood, either unsorted or a sorted T cell fraction (not recorded which). This TCR was recovered from a human donor who was either an allogeneic HSCT recipient or a stem cell or donor lymphocyte infusion donor (not recorded which). It is not recorded whose cells these are; they may come from a transplant donor.

CDR3 sequence: CASSLDPSPAGELFF. The DNA for the CDR3 is TGTGCCAGCAGCTTGGACCCATCTCCCGCCGGGGAGCTGTTTTTT. The V gene is TRBV2, the J gene TRBJ2-2; D unclear. CDR1 SNHLY and CDR2 FYNNEI come from the germline V gene. V was clipped by 6 bases and J by 6 bases, with 17 bases between them. CDR3 size: 15 residues.